Below are 27 T cell receptor beta chains sequenced from a single sample in a study of cytomegalovirus exposure and HLA in healthy donors. PCR was performed using 60 Vbeta and 13 Jbeta primers. Data came from immunoSEQ multiplex PCR; TCRdb stores just in-frame clones and leaves some out. Of roughly 120,000 clones detected, about 79% appear once; the ten largest clones hold roughly 2.5%. The sample was PBMCs. All receptors derive from a woman aged 18 to 35 in good health and CMV-seronegative.

The chain recombines TRBV28 with TRBJ2-2, with 8 nucleotides matching TRBD1. Trimming at V came to 6 bases and at J to 4 bases, leaving 7 bases not matched to a gene. The germline CDR1 and CDR2 sequences are MDHEN and SYDVKM. The CDR3 is 15 residues long. The CDR3 protein is CASSSDRVGTGELFF. As DNA, the CDR3 is TGTGCCAGCAGCTCGGACAGGGTGGGCACCGGGGAGCTGTTTTTT.

V gene TRBV5-1 combines with J gene TRBJ1-4; D possibly corresponds to TRBD1 (5 bases). The CDR3 consists of 17 residues. Germline loops: CDR1 SGHRS, CDR2 YFSETQ. The V end lost 0 bases, the J end lost 0 bases, and 12 bases lay between the germline ends. The CDR3 DNA sequence: TGCGCCAGCAGCTTGGCCGGGGGGGTTGCAACTAATGAAAAACTGTTTTTT. The encoded protein is CASSLAGGVATNEKLFF.

The chain combines TRBV1 with TRBJ1-2. TRBV1 is a recognized pseudogene. The CDR3 is 15 amino acids. CDR3 amino acids: CTSSQDLGEGYGYTF. The CDR3 bases are TGCACCAGCAGCCAAGATCTGGGAGAAGGATATGGCTACACCTTC.

The rearrangement joins TRBV18 to TRBJ1-1, with a weak D call TRBD1 (5 bases). CDR1 and CDR2 (germline): KGHSH, LQKENI. V dropped 4 bases and J dropped 0 bases, with 9 bases sitting between them. The CDR3 loop spans 14 amino acids. The CDR3 sequence: CASSLLGVNTEAFF. The DNA of the CDR3 is TGTGCCAGCTCACTTTTAGGGGTGAACACTGAAGCTTTCTTT.

This chain connects TRBV10-1 to TRBJ2-3; possibly TRBD2 for D (5 bases). Germline V gives CDR1 WNHNN, CDR2 SYGVQD (reference sequence). The CDR3 length is 13 residues. V gave up 2 bases and J gave up 4 bases, with 7 bases separating them. The CDR3 bases are TGCGCCAGCAGTGAGGCGGGTTCAGATACGCAGTATTTT. The encoded protein is CASSEAGSDTQYF.

The rearrangement links TRBV6-5 to TRBJ2-7; D is ambiguous. CDR3 length: 14 residues. Germline CDR1 reads MNHEY; CDR2 reads SVGAGI. Trimming stripped 6 bases from V and 4 bases from J, with 16 bases between. Here the CDR3 DNA reads TGTGCCAGCAGCCCCGCCGGGTCCCTTTACGAGCAGTACGTC. Protein product: CASSPAGSLYEQYV.

The chain recombines TRBV4-1 with TRBJ2-2; D perhaps matches TRBD2 (6 bases). CDR3 length: 17 residues. The V and J ends lost 1 base and 1 base respectively, with 13 bases between them. Germline V CDR1 and CDR2: MGHRA, YSYEKL. This CDR3 is CASSQGAGLQNTGELFF. DNA for the CDR3: TGCGCCAGCAGCCAAGGGGCAGGACTACAGAACACCGGGGAGCTGTTTTTT.

The chain combines TRBV28 with TRBJ1-1; D possibly corresponds to TRBD1 (5 bases). The length of the CDR3 is 13 residues. Looked up from germline, CDR1 is MDHEN and CDR2 is SYDVKM. V was cut by 11 bases and J by 5 bases, with 18 bases left in between. Written as DNA, the CDR3 is TGTGCCTCACAGGAAGGGGCGGGGACTGAAGCTTTCTTT. Translation gives CASQEGAGTEAFF.

This clone has just a few counts. The chain carries TRBV6-5 and TRBJ1-4; D is perhaps TRBD1 (5 bases). Germline V gene data show CDR1 as MNHEY and CDR2 as SVGAGI. Trimming removed 2 bases from V and 3 bases from J, with 7 bases in between. The CDR3 has 14 amino acids. CDR3 coding DNA: TGTGCCAGCAGTTACGTAGGGGCTAATGAAAAACTGTTTTTT. Its translation: CASSYVGANEKLFF.

V usage is TRBV28 and J usage is TRBJ1-6; 8 nucleotides align to TRBD1. Germline values: CDR1 MDHEN, CDR2 SYDVKM. The CDR3 sequence is 15 residues long. Trimming cost V 7 bases and J 11 bases; bases outside gene matches: 13. CDR3 in DNA: TGTGCCAGCAACAGAGAAGGGACAGGAGAGGCACCCCTCCACTTT. Its translation: CASNREGTGEAPLHF.

The count of this clone is one. The chain recombines TRBV18 with TRBJ2-5, with D possibly being TRBD2 (5 bases). Trimming took 1 base from V and 4 from J, leaving 22 bases between them. The germline V gene has CDR1 KGHSH and CDR2 LQKENI. The CDR3 has 18 residues. The CDR3 coding sequence is TGTGCCAGCTCACCACGGATAAGCGGAGGAGCGTCCCCAGAGACCCAGTACTTC. It codes for CASSPRISGGASPETQYF.

This clone showed up just once. CDR3 sequence reads: CASSLSSGSLSYEQYF. The CDR3 DNA is TGCGCCAGCAGCTTGTCTAGCGGGAGCCTCTCCTACGAGCAGTACTTC. The chain combines TRBV5-1 with TRBJ2-7; 10 bases fit TRBD2. The trim removed 1 base at V and 0 bases at J, leaving 4 bases unmatched. From germline, CDR1 is SGHRS and CDR2 YFSETQ. There are 16 residues in the CDR3.

The V call is TRBV28, the J call TRBJ1-6; D possibly corresponds to TRBD1 (5 bases). CDR1 is MDHEN, CDR2 SYDVKM, per germline. CDR3 length: 17 amino acids. V lost 8 bases and J lost 4, with 21 bases in between. The CDR3 protein is CASDSVHRSRYNSPLHF. The DNA for the CDR3 is TGTGCCAGCGATTCTGTCCACAGGTCCCGTTATAATTCACCCCTCCACTTT. Filled out from reference TRBV28 and TRBJ1-6, the complete variable domain reads DVKVTQSSRYLVKRTGEKVFLECVQDMDHENMFWYRQDPGLGLRLIYFSYDVKMKEKGDIPEGYSVSREKKERFSLILESASTNQTSMYLCASDSVHRSRYNSPLHFGNGTRLTVT.

This chain links TRBV4-1 with TRBJ1-1, with 8 bases aligning to TRBD1. CDR1 and CDR2 from the germline V gene are MGHRA and YSYEKL. This CDR3 is 17 amino acids long. J gave up 1 base and V 4 bases, and 11 bases lay outside the gene matches. The CDR3 region is CASSPRPGQASNTEAFF. CDR3 bases: TGCGCCAGCAGCCCACGCCCGGGACAGGCTTCGAACACTGAAGCTTTCTTT.

The genes are TRBV29-1 and TRBJ2-5; TRBD1 might be the D (5 bases). Gene TRBJ2-7 matches the end of the DNA better, so the J call may be wrong. This CDR3 has 13 amino acids. Germline V gives CDR1 SQVTM, CDR2 ANQGSEA. CDR3 protein: CSVESKGPYEQYF. CDR3 DNA: TGCAGCGTTGAATCGAAGGGGCCCTACGAGCAGTACTTC.

The CDR3, as DNA: TGTGCCAGCAGCCCCCCCGCAGGGGGTGAAAAACTGTTTTTT. Its protein is CASSPPAGGEKLFF. The chain couples TRBV5-5 to TRBJ1-4; 7 nucleotides line up with TRBD1. From germline, CDR1 is SGHKS and CDR2 YYEKEE (reference sequence). The ends lost 4 bases at V and 7 bases at J; junction bases unmatched: 7. This CDR3 spans 14 amino acids. Looking up the rest from reference TRBV5-5 and TRBJ1-4 gives the full variable domain: DAGVTQSPTHLIKTRGQQVTLRCSPISGHKSVSWYQQVLGQGPQFIFQYYEKEERGRGNFPDRFSARQFPNYSSELNVNALLLGDSALYLCASSPPAGGEKLFFGSGTQLSVL.

V usage is TRBV4-1 and J usage is TRBJ2-3; TRBD2 agrees at 9 bases. V was pared by 8 bases and J by 4 bases, with 13 bases of the junction left unmatched. The V gene's germline CDR1 is MGHRA and CDR2 YSYEKL. The CDR3 has 16 amino acids. CDR3 region: CASAQSEREAADTQYF. As DNA, the CDR3 is TGCGCCAGCGCCCAGTCAGAGCGGGAGGCAGCAGATACGCAGTATTTT.

The CDR3, as DNA: TGTGCCAGCAGTCCTCACCCCCGAGCGGAGAGCTCCTACGAGCAGTACTTC. Translated, it gives CASSPHPRAESSYEQYF. The chain combines TRBV27 with TRBJ2-7; perhaps TRBD2 as D (5 bases). The CDR3 totals 17 residues. CDR1 is MNHEY, CDR2 SMNVEV, per germline (reference sequence). V dropped 5 bases and J dropped 0 bases, with 20 bases sitting between them.

The CDR3 spells CASSRDRGTDTQYF. In nucleotides, the CDR3 is TGTGCCAGCAGCCGGGACAGGGGCACAGATACGCAGTATTTT. The V gene is TRBV28, the J gene TRBJ2-3, with TRBD1 matching 9 bases. J lost 1 base, V lost 6 bases, and 2 bases had no gene match. The CDR3 loop spans 14 amino acids. The germline gives CDR1 MDHEN, CDR2 SYDVKM.

This chain links TRBV4-1 with TRBJ1-4; no firm D call. Per the germline V gene, CDR1 is MGHRA and CDR2 is YSYEKL. The CDR3 runs to 14 residues. Trimming took 1 base from V and 5 from J, leaving 8 bases between them. CDR3 region: CASSQVSPNEKLFF. The CDR3 nucleotides are TGCGCCAGCAGCCAAGTGAGCCCGAATGAAAAACTGTTTTTT.

The rearrangement links TRBV5-1 to TRBJ2-1, with 9 bases fitting TRBD2. The CDR3 runs to 14 residues. Germline V gives CDR1 SGHRS, CDR2 YFSETQ. The V gene end was trimmed by 1 base and the J gene end by 8 bases; junction bases not matched to a gene: 4. The CDR3 nucleotides read TGCGCCAGCAGCTTGATAGCGGGAGTTCATGAGCAGTTCTTC. Protein: CASSLIAGVHEQFF.

J is TRBJ2-2 and V is TRBV4-2, with a possible D match to TRBD2 (5 bases). V lost 0 bases and J lost 4, with 9 bases in between. The CDR3 has 15 amino acids. CDR1 and CDR2 (germline): LGHNA, YNFKEQ. CDR3 coding DNA: TGTGCCAGCAGCCAAGACGGAGGCAGCACCGGGGAGCTGTTTTTT. This translates into CASSQDGGSTGELFF.

The gene calls are TRBV5-6 and TRBJ2-1; 8 bases line up with TRBD1. Germline loops: CDR1 SGHDT, CDR2 YYEEEE. The V segment lost 0 bases and the J segment 3 bases; nucleotides outside the gene matches: 14. The length of the CDR3 is 19 residues. For the CDR3, the DNA is TGTGCCAGCAGCTTGGCCGGGCAGGGGGCCTATTTCTACTACAATGAGCAGTTCTTC. It specifies CASSLAGQGAYFYYNEQFF.

The table lists this clone with a count of one. This rearrangement joins TRBV25-1 to TRBJ2-7; 9 positions match TRBD1. V trimming: 8 bases; J trimming: 2 bases; junction bases outside the gene matches: 7. Looked up from germline, CDR1 is MGHDK and CDR2 is SYGVNS. The CDR3 sequence is 14 residues long. CDR3 nucleotide sequence: TGTGCCAGCTCCGGGACAGGGAGTCCCTACGAGCAGTACTTC. It yields the protein CASSGTGSPYEQYF.

V and J are TRBV10-1 and TRBJ1-1; tentative D call: TRBD1 (5 bases). Trimming pared 3 bases from V and 4 bases from J, leaving 9 bases between. The V gene's germline CDR1 is WNHNN and CDR2 SYGVQD (reference sequence). This CDR3 spans 13 amino acids. This CDR3 is CASSERGGTEAFF. DNA of the CDR3: TGCGCCAGCAGTGAAAGGGGTGGCACTGAAGCTTTCTTT.

This clone was observed many times. This chain uses TRBV6-6 with TRBJ2-6, with TRBD1 matching over 9 bases. This CDR3 has 16 amino acids. After removal of 5 bases from V and 0 bases from J, the junction contained 2 bases not matched to a gene. The germline gives CDR1 MNHNY, CDR2 SVGAGI (reference sequence). The CDR3 protein is CASSRQGDSGANVLTF. Written as DNA, the CDR3 is TGTGCCAGCAGTCGACAGGGGGACTCTGGGGCCAACGTCCTGACTTTC.

The chain has TRBV28 and TRBJ1-2, with a possible D match to TRBD1 (5 bases). The CDR3 runs to 12 residues. Germline V gives CDR1 MDHEN, CDR2 SYDVKM. Deletions cut 10 bases from V and 8 bases from J, with 17 bases between. CDR3 nucleotide sequence: TGTGCCACCAATGTGGGGCGAGGCGGCTACACCTTC. Translating gives CATNVGRGGYTF.